A selection of T cell receptor beta chains follows, all from one sample in a study of patients and donors after allogeneic stem cell transplantation. Using its own MiXCR run on the RT-PCR reads, TCRdb lists one record per CDR3 protein. This table holds roughly 200,000 distinct CDR3 sequences, 35% to 45% found once. Sequencing input: blood, either unsorted or a sorted T cell fraction (not recorded which). The receptors were gathered from a human donor who was either an allogeneic HSCT recipient or a stem cell or donor lymphocyte infusion donor (not recorded which). It is not recorded whose cells these are; they may come from a transplant donor. Each CDR3 is given with its conserved first and last residue. A D gene is named only where the DNA matches it firmly. Some rows mark clone size as missing; the rest say once, few, many or name a class of expanded clone.

j_gene | len | d_gene | v_gene | abundance | CDR3nt | CDR3aa
TRBJ1-6 | 14 | NA | TRBV13 | few | TGTGCCAGCAGCTCTCGGGACGCCAATTCACCCCTCCACTTT | CASSSRDANSPLHF
TRBJ2-1 | 15 | NA | TRBV9 | NA | TGTGCCAGCAGCGCCGACAGGGAGGATGATAATGAGCAGTTCTTC | CASSADREDDNEQFF
TRBJ1-2 | 15 | NA | TRBV27 | many | TGTGCCAGCAGTTTAGGGAGAGGAGGGATCTATGGCTACACCTTC | CASSLGRGGIYGYTF
TRBJ1-6 | 11 | NA | TRBV2 | NA | TGTGCCAGCAGTGAGAATTCACCCCTCCACTTT | CASSENSPLHF
TRBJ2-1 | 15 | TRBD2 | TRBV7-9 | NA | TGTGCCAGCAGCTTACCTAGCGGGCCCTACAATGAGCAGTTCTTC | CASSLPSGPYNEQFF
TRBJ1-1 | 15 | NA | TRBV20-1 | NA | TGCAGTGCTAGAGATCAGGTGGGAGGGGAGCCTGAAGCTTTCTTT | CSARDQVGGEPEAFF
TRBJ1-1 | 14 | NA | TRBV12-3/TRBV12-4 | few | TGTGCCAGCAGCCCCCAAGTAGTGAACACTGAAGCTTTCTTT | CASSPQVVNTEAFF
TRBJ1-6 | 13 | NA | TRBV29-1 | NA | TGCAGCGTTGACAGGGAGGTCCGTTCACCCCTCCACTTT | CSVDREVRSPLHF
TRBJ2-3 | 15 | NA | TRBV7-8 | once | TGTGCCAGCAGCTTAGTACGGGGGCGGGCAGATACGCAGTATTTT | CASSLVRGRADTQYF
TRBJ1-1 | 14 | NA | TRBV5-1 | NA | TGCGCCAGCAGGGTCCAAGGGGGGGATGCTGAAGCTTTCTTT | CASRVQGGDAEAFF
TRBJ1-2 | 15 | TRBD1 | TRBV7-2 | NA | TGTGCCAGCAGCTCAAGGACAGGGGGCAACTATGGCTACACCTTC | CASSSRTGGNYGYTF
TRBJ1-5 | 14 | NA | TRBV6-1 | NA | TGTGCCAGCAGTGAAGCGGGTCGGGTTCAGCCCCAGCATTTT | CASSEAGRVQPQHF
TRBJ1-2 | 15 | NA | TRBV12-3/TRBV12-4 | NA | TGTGCCAGCAGTTTACTCCTCGGAGGCAACTATGGCTACACCTTC | CASSLLLGGNYGYTF
TRBJ2-7 | 15 | NA | TRBV4-3 | NA | TGCGCCAGCAGCCAAGATTCCGCCGGGTTCTACGAGCAGTACTTC | CASSQDSAGFYEQYF
TRBJ1-6 | 13 | NA | TRBV6-5 | NA | TGTGCCAGCAGTAGACAGCGAAATTCACCCCTCCACTTT | CASSRQRNSPLHF
TRBJ1-1 | 15 | TRBD1 | TRBV25-1 | few | TGTGCCAGCAGTGACTCCGGGACAGGGAGGTCTGAAGCTTTCTTT | CASSDSGTGRSEAFF
TRBJ1-2 | 12 | NA | TRBV28 | NA | TGTGCCAGCAGTAGCCGCTTAGTGGGAACGGCCTTC | CASSSRLVGTAF
TRBJ2-7 | 14 | NA | TRBV27 | NA | TGTGCCAGCAGTTTATTGGGCGGCTCCTACGAGCAGTACTTC | CASSLLGGSYEQYF
TRBJ1-6 | 14 | NA | TRBV6-2/TRBV6-3 | NA | TGTGCCAGCAGTTACCAGGATGAAGAGTCACCCCTCCACTTT | CASSYQDEESPLHF
TRBJ1-3 | 17 | NA | TRBV30 | NA | TGTGCCTGGAGTCGGGGCACAGCGAGACGCTCTGGAAACACCATATATTTT | CAWSRGTARRSGNTIYF
TRBJ1-1 | 16 | NA | TRBV12-3/TRBV12-4 | few | TGTGCCAGCAGAAAAGCCCCACTAGGGGGGTACGCTGAAGCTTTCTTT | CASRKAPLGGYAEAFF
TRBJ2-3 | 12 | NA | TRBV20-1 | NA | TGCAGTGCCAACCCAAGCACAGATACGCAGTATTTT | CSANPSTDTQYF
TRBJ1-1 | 16 | NA | TRBV10-3 | few | TGTGCCATCAGTGAGTCGCTTTCGGGGGCCGCCACTGAAGCTTTCTTT | CAISESLSGAATEAFF
TRBJ2-3 | 15 | NA | TRBV7-9 | NA | TGTGCCAGCAGCTTATTCGGGGCTCAAGAGGATACGCAGTATTTT | CASSLFGAQEDTQYF
TRBJ1-6 | 16 | NA | TRBV15 | NA | TGTGCCACCAGCAGAGATTGGGCGGGAAACGACTCACCCCTCCACTTT | CATSRDWAGNDSPLHF
TRBJ2-7 | 15 | NA | TRBV6-5 | NA | TGTGCCAGCACCCCCTGGGCAGGGAGCTCCTACGAGCAGTACTTC | CASTPWAGSSYEQYF
TRBJ2-1 | 18 | NA | TRBV24-1 | NA | TGTGCCACCAGTGATTTGAAAAACAGTTTTAGCTCCTACAATGAGCAGTTCTTC | CATSDLKNSFSSYNEQFF
TRBJ2-2 | 15 | NA | TRBV11-2 | NA | TGTGCCAGCAGCCAACCGGGCCAACCCCCTGGGGAGCTGTTTTTT | CASSQPGQPPGELFF
TRBJ2-5 | 15 | NA | TRBV25-1 | NA | TGTGCCAGCAGTGACCGCGACAGGCTCCAAGAGACCCAGTACTTC | CASSDRDRLQETQYF
TRBJ1-2 | 13 | NA | TRBV7-9 | NA | TGTGCCAGCAGCTTAGATGGGTTCTATGGCTACACCTTC | CASSLDGFYGYTF
TRBJ1-4 | 16 | NA | TRBV6-5 | NA | TGTGCCAGCAGTCCGACAACAGGGCCTCCTAATGAAAAACTGTTTTTT | CASSPTTGPPNEKLFF
TRBJ2-2 | 14 | NA | TRBV20-1 | few | TGCAGTGCTAGGGGCCAGGCGGACACCGGGGAGCTGTTTTTT | CSARGQADTGELFF
TRBJ1-2 | 13 | NA | TRBV5-1 | few | TGCGCCAGCAGCTTGGAGTTAGGGCCCGGCTACACCTTC | CASSLELGPGYTF
TRBJ1-5 | 15 | NA | TRBV12-3/TRBV12-4 | few | TGTGCCAGCAGTTTAGGATTAAGGGGGACTCAGCCCCAGCATTTT | CASSLGLRGTQPQHF
TRBJ1-6 | 14 | NA | TRBV7-9 | few | TGTGCCAGCAGCCCGAGGACAGAGTATTCACCCCTCCACTTT | CASSPRTEYSPLHF